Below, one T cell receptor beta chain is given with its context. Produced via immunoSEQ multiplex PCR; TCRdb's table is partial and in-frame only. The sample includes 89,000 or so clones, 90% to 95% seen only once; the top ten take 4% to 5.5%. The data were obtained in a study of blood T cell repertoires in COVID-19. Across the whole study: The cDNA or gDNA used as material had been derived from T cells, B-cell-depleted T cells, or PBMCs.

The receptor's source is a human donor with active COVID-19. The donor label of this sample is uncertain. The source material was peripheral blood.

The CDR3 loop reads CATIDRSTNEKLFF. In nucleotides, the CDR3 is TGTGCCACCATCGACAGGTCAACTAATGAAAAACTGTTTTTT. This chain links TRBV25-1 with TRBJ1-4; weak D call: TRBD1 (6 bases). Germline V gene sequence: CDR1 MGHDK, CDR2 SYGVNS. The CDR3 covers 14 residues. The V and J ends lost 10 bases and 0 bases respectively, with 12 bases between them.